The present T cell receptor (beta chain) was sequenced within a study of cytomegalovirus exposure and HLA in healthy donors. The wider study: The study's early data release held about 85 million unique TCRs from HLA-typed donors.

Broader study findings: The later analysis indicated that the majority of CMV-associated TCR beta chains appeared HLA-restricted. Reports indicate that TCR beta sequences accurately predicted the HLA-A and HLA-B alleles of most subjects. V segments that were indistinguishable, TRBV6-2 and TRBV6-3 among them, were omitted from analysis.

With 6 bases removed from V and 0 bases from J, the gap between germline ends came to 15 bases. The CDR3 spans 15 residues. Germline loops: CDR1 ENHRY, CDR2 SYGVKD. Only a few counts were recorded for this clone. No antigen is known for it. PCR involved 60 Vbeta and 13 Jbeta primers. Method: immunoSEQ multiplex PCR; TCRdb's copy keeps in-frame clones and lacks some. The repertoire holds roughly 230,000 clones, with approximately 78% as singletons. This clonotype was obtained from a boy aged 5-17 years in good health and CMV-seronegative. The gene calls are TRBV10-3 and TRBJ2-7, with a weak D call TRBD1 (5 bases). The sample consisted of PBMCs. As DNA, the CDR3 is TGTGCCATCAGCTCCGAAGGGGCCCTCTCCTACGAGCAGTACTTC. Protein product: CAISSEGALSYEQYF.